The clone carrying this T cell receptor (beta chain) appeared many times. These data are taken from a study of neurological immune-mediated disorders. V shed 5 bases and J shed 1 base, with 7 bases lying between them. The CDR3 loop spans 12 amino acids. Germline CDR1 is DFQATT and CDR2 is SNEGSKA (reference sequence). With 10-nucleotide random UMIs, 5'RACE was used to make the cDNA. TCRdb ran MiXCR on the 5' RACE reads and lists one entry per CDR3 protein. The table has under 40,000 distinct CDR3 sequences, just under 7.5% seen once. V and J are TRBV20-1 and TRBJ2-3, with a weak D call TRBD2 (5 bases). This sequence originates from a man between 50 and 59 years old in good health. Source material: CD4+ T cells from blood. CDR3 protein: CSAPRGTDTQYF. CDR3 DNA sequence: TGCAGTGCTCCGAGGGGCACAGATACGCAGTATTTT.